The next 5 T cell receptor beta chains were all read from a single sample in a study of T cells after yellow fever vaccination (dated by TCRdb to 2018 to 2020). The receptor library was made with 5' RACE. Instrument on record: Illumina HiSeq 2500. TCRdb reworked the public reads: Q25 trimming with fastp, MiXCR clone assembly, productive beta chains retained. Rows with a matching CDR3 protein are joined into one entry that keeps the most common DNA and genes. In this sample the table shows some 550,000 distinct CDR3 sequences, roughly 21% of which occur a single time. About 13% of the sample comes from the top ten. In light of the paper, this sample's treatment or condition label describes: live attenuated yellow fever vaccine strain. Sequencing used PBMCs, obtained 15 days after the yellow fever booster vaccination. The receptors shown here come from a young man who received the YFV17D yellow fever vaccine.

This clonotype came up a few times. The chain links TRBV6-1 to TRBJ2-5, with D tentatively TRBD1 or TRBD2 (6 bases each). Trimming stripped 6 bases from V and 5 bases from J, with 16 bases between. Per the germline V gene, CDR1 is MNHNS and CDR2 is SASEGT. The CDR3 is 14 residues long. The chain's CDR3 is CASRVGTGAETQYF. The CDR3 DNA is TGTGCCAGCAGGGTCGGGACGGGGGCGGAGACCCAGTACTTC.

This chain connects TRBV5-1 to TRBJ2-7; D uncertain. Trimming removed 7 bases from V and 0 bases from J, with 14 bases in between. CDR1 is SGHRS, CDR2 YFSETQ, per germline. The CDR3 is 14 amino acids. This CDR3 is CASEGVLGSYEQYF. As DNA, the CDR3 is TGCGCCAGCGAAGGTGTTCTAGGCTCCTACGAGCAGTACTTC. The full variable domain, in which reference TRBV5-1 and TRBJ2-7 provide the parts outside the CDR3, is KAGVTQTPRYLIKTRGQQVTLSCSPISGHRSVSWYQQTPGQGLQFLFEYFSETQRNKGNFPGRFSGRQFSNSRSEMNVSTLELGDSALYLCASEGVLGSYEQYFGPGTRLTVT.

This chain links TRBV12-3 or TRBV12-4 with TRBJ2-7; 7 nucleotides align to TRBD1. The CDR3 has 13 amino acids. V lost 5 bases to trimming and J lost 6 bases; unmatched junction nucleotides: 7. CDR3 amino acids: CASSPGRQGEQYF. DNA of the CDR3: TGTGCCAGCAGTCCCGGGCGACAGGGCGAGCAGTACTTC.

The V call is TRBV29-1, the J call TRBJ2-1; TRBD2 matches at 7 bases. Germline CDR1 SQVTM, CDR2 ANQGSEA. CDR3 size: 14 residues. V gave up 6 bases and J gave up 2 bases; unmatched junction bases: 7. The DNA for the CDR3 is TGCAGCGTAGCTAGCGGAGGTACCTACAATGAGCAGTTCTTC. Translating it yields CSVASGGTYNEQFF.

The V gene is TRBV12-3 or TRBV12-4, the J gene TRBJ1-6; perhaps TRBD1 as D (5 bases). The ends were cut back, 5 bases at V and 4 bases at J, with 9 bases in the middle. The CDR3 sequence is 14 residues long. CDR3 protein: CASSGTEYNSPLHF. DNA for the CDR3: TGTGCCAGCAGTGGGACGGAATATAATTCACCCCTCCACTTT.